This T cell receptor beta chain was documented in a study of shared T cell receptors in the human thymus. Germline V gene sequence: CDR1 SEHNR, CDR2 FQNEAQ (reference sequence). The CDR3 sequence is 16 residues long. The ends were cut back, 4 bases at V and 5 bases at J, with 20 bases in the middle. The protocol was immunoSEQ multiplex PCR, while the TCRdb copy is restricted to in-frame clones and leaves out a portion. Of hundreds of thousands of clones detected, approximately 80% appear once; the ten largest clones hold more than 0.01%. The same data also contributed to another study, on human thymus T cells. This second study notes: Corrective surgery for congenital heart defects was being performed on the healthy Finnish infants who were the donors. Corrective heart surgery yielded resections, and these provided the thymus tissue. Thymic TCR repertoires of unrelated people reportedly overlapped highly.

This chain joins TRBV7-9 and TRBJ2-5, with D tentatively TRBD1 (5 bases). Sequenced sample: thymocytes. The TCR comes from a boy less than two years old with a congenital heart defect. DNA for the CDR3: TGTGCCAGCAGCTCCGAGGTTCAGGGTGCCTGGGAGACCCAGTACTTC. This translates into CASSSEVQGAWETQYF.